The sample holds a few counts of the clone carrying this T cell receptor (beta chain). The record originates from a study of T cells after yellow fever vaccination. This CDR3 comprises 13 residues. Germline V gene lookup returns CDR1 SEHNR and CDR2 FQNEAQ (reference sequence). The V end was cut by 6 bases, the J end by 0 bases, with 8 bases between. TCRdb used MiXCR to reprocess the 5' RACE reads, holding one entry per CDR3 protein. Of about 430,000 distinct CDR3 sequences in the sample, around a sixth were seen once. The sequence was obtained from a man in his late teens or twenties who received the YFV17D yellow fever vaccine. The sample in question was PBMCs, obtained before the yellow fever booster vaccination. The rearrangement uses TRBV7-9 and TRBJ1-1; no clear D. The chain's CDR3 is CASSREMNTEAFF. In nucleotides, the CDR3 is TGTGCCAGCAGTCGAGAGATGAACACTGAAGCTTTCTTT.